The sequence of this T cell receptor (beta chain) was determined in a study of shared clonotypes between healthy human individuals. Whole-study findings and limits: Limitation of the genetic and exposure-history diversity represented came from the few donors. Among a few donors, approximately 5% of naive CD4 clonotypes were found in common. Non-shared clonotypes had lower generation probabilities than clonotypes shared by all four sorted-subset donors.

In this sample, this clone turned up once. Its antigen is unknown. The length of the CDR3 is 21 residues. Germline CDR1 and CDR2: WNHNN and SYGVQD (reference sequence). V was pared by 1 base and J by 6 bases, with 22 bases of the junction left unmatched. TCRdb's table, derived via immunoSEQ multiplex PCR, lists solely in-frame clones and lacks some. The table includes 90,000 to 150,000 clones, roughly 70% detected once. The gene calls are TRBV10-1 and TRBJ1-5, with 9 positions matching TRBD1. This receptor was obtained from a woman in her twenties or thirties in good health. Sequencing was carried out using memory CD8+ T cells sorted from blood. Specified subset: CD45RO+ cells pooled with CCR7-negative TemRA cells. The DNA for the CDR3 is TGCGCCAGCAGTGAGTTTTGCGCTGTAACCCCGGGACAGGGTACCGGTCAGCCCCAGCATTTT. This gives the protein CASSEFCAVTPGQGTGQPQHF.